The following is a TCR beta chain sequence with its context. Antigen specificity is unknown. The gene symbols are mouse symbols. The CDR3 end falls 4 residues outside the read, so it is completed with the germline J gene. The sample originates from a study of CD8+ T cells in alopecia areata. Turning to the study itself: C3H/HeJ donors with spontaneous alopecia, roughly 6-13 months old, supplied skin grafts to roughly 6-11-week-old female C3H/HeJ mice. Overall study findings and caveats: TCR sharing was clearer in mice than between patients, perhaps partly owing to patient HLA diversity. Higher clonality than in normal scalp was seen in lesional scalp, especially alopecia totalis/universalis. Scalp specimens additionally yield sequences from normal skin's resident alphabeta T cells.

CDR3 size: 15 residues. Between the trimmed V and J ends, which lost 3 bases and 0 bases, there was a span of 11 bases. Per the germline V gene, CDR1 is NNHDY and CDR2 is SYVADS. Extraction and reverse transcription of RNA yielded cDNA as the sequencing template. Measured with immunoSEQ multiplex PCR; TCRdb has only the in-frame clones, and not every one. The table lists over 100,000 clones, with no singletons. The origin of this receptor is a C3H/HeJ mouse with alopecia areata. The MHC haplotype of the strain is H2-k. The sequencing sample was made of lesional skin. The chain joins TRBV13-3 to TRBJ2-3; D might be TRBD1 (6 bases). The DNA read from the CDR3 is TGTGCCAGCAGTGGATCGGGACAAAGTGCAGAA. It codes for CASSGSGQSAE. The whole CDR3 is CASSGSGQSAETLYF.